This T cell receptor (beta chain) was found in a study of identical twins. TCRdb used MiXCR to reprocess the 5' RACE reads, holding one entry per CDR3 protein. The repertoire holds roughly 690,000 distinct CDR3 sequences, with 5.5% to 7.5% as singletons. This CDR3 region has 14 residues. Trimming took off 2 bases at V and 8 bases at J, with 15 bases between the two ends. In germline, CDR1 is LGHNA, CDR2 YNFKEQ. The source is a man younger than 35 in good health. V usage is TRBV4-2 and J usage is TRBJ1-2, with D possibly matching TRBD1 (6 bases). Input material: naive T cells sorted from blood. CDR3 in DNA: TGTGCCAGCAGCCAACTTCAGGGGCCCCGGGGCTACACCTTC. This gives the protein CASSQLQGPRGYTF.